This is a list of T cell receptor beta chains from one sample in a study of early T cells in non-severe SARS-CoV-2 infection. TCRdb called the 5' RACE reads again in MiXCR, with one record for every CDR3 protein. The sample has roughly 60,000 distinct CDR3 sequences; under 7.5% are singletons. The material sequenced was whole blood, taken at baseline. The receptors come from an adult who was a healthcare worker with PCR-confirmed SARS-CoV-2 infection or an uninfected control (not recorded which). The CDR3 runs from the conserved cysteine through the conserved F or W. D genes are given only for firm matches. Where a row states a size, it is once, few, many or the class of an expanded clone; other rows omit it.

J gene | clone size | V gene | D gene | CDR3 DNA | CDR3 protein
TRBJ2-1 | many | TRBV7-3 | TRBD1 | TGTGCCAGCAGCTTGTCCGGGACAGCAATGTACAATGAGCAGTTCTTC | CASSLSGTAMYNEQFF
TRBJ1-1 | many | TRBV6-1 | NA | TGTGCCAGCATAGTACGACCGATGAACACTGAAGCTTTCTTT | CASIVRPMNTEAFF
TRBJ1-2 | NA | TRBV2 | NA | TGTGCCAGCAGTCCTGACAACAACTATGGCTACACCTTC | CASSPDNNYGYTF
TRBJ2-5 | NA | TRBV9 | TRBD2 | TGTGCCAGCAGCGTAAACCTAGCGGGACCGGGTGAGACCCAGTACTTC | CASSVNLAGPGETQYF
TRBJ1-2 | few | TRBV21-1 | NA | TGTGCCAGCAGAGGACAGGGGGGTTACTATGGCTACACCTTC | CASRGQGGYYGYTF
TRBJ2-2 | many | TRBV12-3/TRBV12-4 | NA | TGTGCCAGCAGTTCGGGGCCAGTAGACACCGGGGAGCTGTTTTTT | CASSSGPVDTGELFF
TRBJ2-5 | many | TRBV6-5 | TRBD1 | TGTGCCAGCAGTTCCCATGGGACAGGGGGCTTCAAGGGGCTTAAAGAGACCCAGTACTTC | CASSSHGTGGFKGLKETQYF
TRBJ2-4 | many | TRBV4-3 | TRBD1 | TGCGCCAGCAGCCGGGCCCAACAGGGGGTACACATTCAGTACTTC | CASSRAQQGVHIQYF
TRBJ1-6 | NA | TRBV18 | NA | TGTGCCAGCTCACCACTTCCGGACACGAGCTCCTATAATTCACCCCTCCACTTT | CASSPLPDTSSYNSPLHF
TRBJ1-5 | NA | TRBV19 | NA | TGTGCCAGTAGTATAGGGCCCATGGGGTATCAGCCCCAGCATTTT | CASSIGPMGYQPQHF
TRBJ2-3 | NA | TRBV4-1 | TRBD2 | TGCGCCAGCAGCCAAGATGGGGCTAGCGGGGGGCCAGATACGCAGTATTTT | CASSQDGASGGPDTQYF
TRBJ2-7 | many | TRBV4-3 | TRBD2 | TGCGCCAGCAGCTTCGGACAGCGGGGGCCGGACGAGCAGTACTTC | CASSFGQRGPDEQYF
TRBJ2-7 | NA | TRBV7-2 | NA | TGTGCCAGCAGCTTAGCGGCAGGTGCGGCCCCCTACGAGCAGTACTTC | CASSLAAGAAPYEQYF
TRBJ2-1 | few | TRBV5-1 | NA | TGCGCCAGCAGCTTGGCCCGCTTAGGGGTCGGTGAGCAGTTCTTC | CASSLARLGVGEQFF
TRBJ2-1 | many | TRBV4-2 | TRBD1 | TGTGCCAGCAGCCAAGATGGGCAGGGGGCGGCTGGGCGGTTCTTC | CASSQDGQGAAGRFF
TRBJ2-1 | few | TRBV4-1 | TRBD2 | TGCGCCAGCAGCCTCGCACCGGGCGTACTAGCGGGGTCTGACAATGAGCAGTTCTTC | CASSLAPGVLAGSDNEQFF
TRBJ2-3 | many | TRBV12-5 | NA | TGTGCTAGTGGTTTGGCGGACTTAGCGAGGGGAACACCAAAAAACACAGATACGCAGTATTTT | CASGLADLARGTPKNTDTQYF
TRBJ2-5 | many | TRBV7-7 | TRBD1 | TGTGCCAGCAGCTTATCCCCTCAGGGGGTAGAGACCCAGTACTTC | CASSLSPQGVETQYF
TRBJ2-1 | few | TRBV5-4 | TRBD1 | TGTGCCAGCAGCCCGAAGGGACAGGGGGCGGTCGGGACCTACAATGAGCAGTTCTTC | CASSPKGQGAVGTYNEQFF
TRBJ1-1 | many | TRBV7-7 | NA | TGTGCCAGCAGTTACGGACGGGACACTGAAGCTTTCTTT | CASSYGRDTEAFF
TRBJ1-1 | few | TRBV11-2 | TRBD1 | TGTGCCAGCAGCCCGTACGGGACGGACAGGGAGAAGGAAGCTTTCTTT | CASSPYGTDREKEAFF
TRBJ2-1 | many | TRBV6-1 | TRBD1 | TGTGCCAGCAGTGAACACCAGGGGGAATACAATGAGCAGTTCTTC | CASSEHQGEYNEQFF
TRBJ2-5 | NA | TRBV7-9 | TRBD2 | TGTGCCAGCAGCTTAGGGTTAGCGGGGGGTCAAGAGACCCAGTACTTC | CASSLGLAGGQETQYF
TRBJ2-2 | many | TRBV6-6 | TRBD2 | TGTGCCAGCAGTCTCAATCCCGGGACTACTCACACCGGGGAGCTGTTTTTT | CASSLNPGTTHTGELFF
TRBJ2-5 | NA | TRBV28 | NA | TGTGCCACAAGGGGGTACCAAGAGACCCAGTACTTC | CATRGYQETQYF
TRBJ2-5 | NA | TRBV6-2/TRBV6-3 | NA | TGTGCCAGCAGCAGATGGGGGACCCAGTACTTC | CASSRWGTQYF
TRBJ1-1 | few | TRBV28 | NA | TGTGCCAGCAGACTATATCGGAGCACTGAAGCTTTCTTT | CASRLYRSTEAFF
TRBJ1-2 | NA | TRBV29-1 | NA | TGCAGCGTGACCCTTTCCGGACGTAACTATGGCTACACCTTC | CSVTLSGRNYGYTF
TRBJ2-3 | many | TRBV7-9 | NA | TGTGCCAGCAGCTCCCCCTCGAGTAGCACAGATACGCAGTATTTT | CASSSPSSSTDTQYF
TRBJ2-3 | NA | TRBV4-1 | TRBD2 | TGCGCCAGCAGCCAAGCGACTACAGCGGGGGCAGATACGCAGTATTTT | CASSQATTAGADTQYF
TRBJ1-1 | few | TRBV20-1 | NA | TGCAGTGCTAGAAGAAGGGATCGACTGAACACTGAAGCTTTCTTT | CSARRRDRLNTEAFF
TRBJ1-6 | many | TRBV6-5 | NA | TGTGCCAGCAGTCAACTTTACAGGGCGTATAATTCACCCCTCCACTTT | CASSQLYRAYNSPLHF
TRBJ2-7 | few | TRBV7-9 | TRBD1 | TGTGCCAGCAGCTTAGCGGGACAGTCCTACGAGCAGTACTTC | CASSLAGQSYEQYF
TRBJ2-7 | many | TRBV18 | NA | TGTGCCAGCTCACCGACGGGGTATGAGCAGTACTTC | CASSPTGYEQYF
TRBJ2-7 | many | TRBV20-1 | TRBD2 | TGCAGTGCTAGCGAGCGGGGGGTCTACGAGCAGTACTTC | CSASERGVYEQYF
TRBJ1-2 | NA | TRBV6-5 | NA | TGTGCCAGCAGTTACTCGATGAATAGGGATGGCTACACCTTC | CASSYSMNRDGYTF
TRBJ2-1 | many | TRBV12-3/TRBV12-4 | TRBD1 | TGTGCCAGCAGTCTGACAGGGCAGCAGTTCTTC | CASSLTGQQFF
TRBJ1-4 | few | TRBV5-1 | NA | TGCGCCAGCAGCTCGGGGTCCGGGGAAAAACTGTTTTTT | CASSSGSGEKLFF
TRBJ2-7 | NA | TRBV6-5 | TRBD1 | TGTGCCAGCAGTTACCACCGGACAGGGGGAAGCTACGAGCAGTACTTC | CASSYHRTGGSYEQYF
TRBJ2-3 | many | TRBV7-6 | NA | TGTGCCAGCAGCTTTGTGGGATTAAGCCACAAAGGAGATACGCAGTATTTT | CASSFVGLSHKGDTQYF
TRBJ2-1 | many | TRBV15 | NA | TGTGCCACCGTACCGGGTGGTCACTCCTACAATGAGCAGTTCTTC | CATVPGGHSYNEQFF
TRBJ2-1 | many | TRBV19 | TRBD1 | TGTGCCAGTAGTATGACATCGCAACAGGGGGCCTACAATGAGCAGTTCTTC | CASSMTSQQGAYNEQFF
TRBJ2-7 | NA | TRBV6-2/TRBV6-3 | TRBD1 | TGTGCCACCACGCCTCCCCGGGACAGGGGTTACGAGCAGTACTTC | CATTPPRDRGYEQYF